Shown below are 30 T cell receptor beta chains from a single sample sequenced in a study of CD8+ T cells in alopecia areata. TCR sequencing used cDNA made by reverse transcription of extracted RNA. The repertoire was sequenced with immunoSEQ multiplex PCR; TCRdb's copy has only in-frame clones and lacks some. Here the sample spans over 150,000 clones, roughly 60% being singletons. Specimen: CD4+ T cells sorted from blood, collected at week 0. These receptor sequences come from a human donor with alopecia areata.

Written as DNA, the CDR3 is TGTGCCACCAGCAGAGATGGGGTAGCCATAGATACGCAGTATTTT. Protein sequence: CATSRDGVAIDTQYF. The chain couples TRBV15 to TRBJ2-3; D ambiguous. The V gene's germline CDR1 is LNHNV and CDR2 YYDKDF (reference sequence). V was clipped by 0 bases and J by 5 bases, with 12 bases between them. The CDR3 runs 15 residues.

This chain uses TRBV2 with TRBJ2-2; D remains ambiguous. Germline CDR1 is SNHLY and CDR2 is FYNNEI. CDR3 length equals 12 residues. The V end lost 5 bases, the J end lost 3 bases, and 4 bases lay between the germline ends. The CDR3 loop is CASSQDTGELFF. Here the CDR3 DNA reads TGTGCCAGCAGTCAGGACACCGGGGAGCTGTTTTTT. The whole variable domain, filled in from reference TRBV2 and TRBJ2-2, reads EPEVTQTPSHQVTQMGQEVILRCVPISNHLYFYWYRQILGQKVEFLVSFYNNEISEKSEIFDDQFSVERPDGSNFTLKIRSTKLEDSAMYFCASSQDTGELFFGEGSRLTVL.

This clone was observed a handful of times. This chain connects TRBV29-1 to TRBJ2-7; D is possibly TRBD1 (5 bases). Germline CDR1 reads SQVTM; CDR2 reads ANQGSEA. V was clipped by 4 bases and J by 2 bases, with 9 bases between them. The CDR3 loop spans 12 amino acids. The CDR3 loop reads CSVGQRAYEQYF. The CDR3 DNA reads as TGCAGCGTTGGACAGCGAGCCTACGAGCAGTACTTC.

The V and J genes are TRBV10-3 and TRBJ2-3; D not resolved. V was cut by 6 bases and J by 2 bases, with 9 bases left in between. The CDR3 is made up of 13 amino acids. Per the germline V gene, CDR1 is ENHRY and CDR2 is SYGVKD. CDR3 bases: TGTGCCATCAGGGGTTTCCCCACAGATACGCAGTATTTT. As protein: CAIRGFPTDTQYF.

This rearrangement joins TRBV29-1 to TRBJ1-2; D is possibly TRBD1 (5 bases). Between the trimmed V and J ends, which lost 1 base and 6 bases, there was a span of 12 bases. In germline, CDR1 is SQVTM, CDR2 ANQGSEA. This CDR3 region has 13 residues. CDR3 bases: TGCAGCGTTGAAGGGCAGGGATTCCATGGCTACACCTTC. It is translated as CSVEGQGFHGYTF.

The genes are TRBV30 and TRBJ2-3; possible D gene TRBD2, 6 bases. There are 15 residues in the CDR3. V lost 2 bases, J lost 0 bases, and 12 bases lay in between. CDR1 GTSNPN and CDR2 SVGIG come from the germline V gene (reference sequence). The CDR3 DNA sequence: TGTGCCTGGAGTAGGGAGGCAAGGAGCACAGATACGCAGTATTTT. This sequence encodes CAWSREARSTDTQYF.

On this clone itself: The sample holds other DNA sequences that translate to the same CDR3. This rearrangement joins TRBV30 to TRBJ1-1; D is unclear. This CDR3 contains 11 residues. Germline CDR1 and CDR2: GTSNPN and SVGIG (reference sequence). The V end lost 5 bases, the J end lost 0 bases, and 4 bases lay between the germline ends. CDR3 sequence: CAWDMNTEAFF. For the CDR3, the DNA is TGTGCCTGGGACATGAACACTGAAGCTTTCTTT.

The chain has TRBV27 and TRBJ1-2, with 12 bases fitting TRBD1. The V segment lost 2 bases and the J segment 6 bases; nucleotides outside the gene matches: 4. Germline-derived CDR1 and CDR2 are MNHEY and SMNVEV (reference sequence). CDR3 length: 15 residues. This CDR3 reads CASSLLGQGANGYTF. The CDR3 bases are TGTGCCAGCAGTTTACTGGGACAGGGGGCTAATGGCTACACCTTC.

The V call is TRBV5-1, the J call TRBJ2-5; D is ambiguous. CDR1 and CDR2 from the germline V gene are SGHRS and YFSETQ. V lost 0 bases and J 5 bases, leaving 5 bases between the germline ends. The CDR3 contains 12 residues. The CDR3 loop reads CASSLAEETQYF. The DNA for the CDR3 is TGCGCCAGCAGCTTGGCCGAGGAGACCCAGTACTTC.

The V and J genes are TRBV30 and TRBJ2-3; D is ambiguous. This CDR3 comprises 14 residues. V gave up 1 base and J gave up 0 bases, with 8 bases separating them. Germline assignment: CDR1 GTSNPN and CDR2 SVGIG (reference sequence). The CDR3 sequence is CAWSGAVSTDTQYF. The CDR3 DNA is TGTGCCTGGAGTGGGGCGGTGAGCACAGATACGCAGTATTTT. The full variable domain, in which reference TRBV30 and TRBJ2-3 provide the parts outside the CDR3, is SQTIHQWPATLVQPVGSPLSLECTVEGTSNPNLYWYRQAAGRGLQLLFYSVGIGQISSEVPQNLSASRPQDRQFILSSKKLLLSDSGFYLCAWSGAVSTDTQYFGPGTRLTVL.

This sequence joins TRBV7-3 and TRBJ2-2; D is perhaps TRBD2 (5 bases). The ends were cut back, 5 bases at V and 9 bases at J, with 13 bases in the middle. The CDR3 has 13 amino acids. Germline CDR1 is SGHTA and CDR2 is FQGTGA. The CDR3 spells CASSRSEGRELFF. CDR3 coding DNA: TGTGCCAGCAGCCGGAGTGAGGGCAGGGAGCTGTTTTTT.

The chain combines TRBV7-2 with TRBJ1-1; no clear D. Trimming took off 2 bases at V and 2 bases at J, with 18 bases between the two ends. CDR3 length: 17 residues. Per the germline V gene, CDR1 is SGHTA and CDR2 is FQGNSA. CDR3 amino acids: CASSLNKGQNLNTEAFF. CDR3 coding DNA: TGTGCCAGCAGCTTAAATAAAGGGCAGAACCTTAACACTGAAGCTTTCTTT.

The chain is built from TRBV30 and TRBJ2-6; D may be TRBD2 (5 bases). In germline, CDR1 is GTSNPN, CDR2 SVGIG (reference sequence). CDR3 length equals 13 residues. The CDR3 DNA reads TGTGGACGGAGGAGCTCTGGGGCCAACGTCCTGACTTTC. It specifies CGRRSSGANVLTF.

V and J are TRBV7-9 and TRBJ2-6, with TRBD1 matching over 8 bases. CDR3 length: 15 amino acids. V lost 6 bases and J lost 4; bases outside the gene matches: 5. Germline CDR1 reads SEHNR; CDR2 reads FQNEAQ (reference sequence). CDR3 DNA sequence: TGTGCCAGCAGTTCCAGGGGGCCCGGGGCCAACGTCCTGACTTTC. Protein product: CASSSRGPGANVLTF.

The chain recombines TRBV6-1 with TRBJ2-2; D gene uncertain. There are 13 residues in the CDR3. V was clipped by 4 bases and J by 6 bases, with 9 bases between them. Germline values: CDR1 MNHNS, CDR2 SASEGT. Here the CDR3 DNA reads TGTGCCAGCAGTGCCGCCCGCGCCGGGGAGCTGTTTTTT. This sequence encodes CASSAARAGELFF.

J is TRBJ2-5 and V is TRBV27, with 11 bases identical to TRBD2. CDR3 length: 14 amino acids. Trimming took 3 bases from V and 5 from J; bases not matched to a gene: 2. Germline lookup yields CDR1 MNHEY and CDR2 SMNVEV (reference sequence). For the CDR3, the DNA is TGTGCCAGCAGTTTGACTAGCGGGGCCGAGACCCAGTACTTC. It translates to CASSLTSGAETQYF.

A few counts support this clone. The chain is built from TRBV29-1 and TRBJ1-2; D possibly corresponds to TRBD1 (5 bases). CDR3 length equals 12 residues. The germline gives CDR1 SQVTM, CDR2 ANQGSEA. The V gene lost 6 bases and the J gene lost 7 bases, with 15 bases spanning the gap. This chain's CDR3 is CSVAGTRGGYTF. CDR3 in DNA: TGCAGCGTGGCAGGGACTCGCGGTGGCTACACCTTC. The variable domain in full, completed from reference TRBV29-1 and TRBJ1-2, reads SAVISQKPSRDICQRGTSLTIQCQVDSQVTMMFWYRQQPGQSLTLIATANQGSEATYESGFVIDKFPISRPNLTFSTLTVSNMSPEDSSIYLCSVAGTRGGYTFGSGTRLTVV.

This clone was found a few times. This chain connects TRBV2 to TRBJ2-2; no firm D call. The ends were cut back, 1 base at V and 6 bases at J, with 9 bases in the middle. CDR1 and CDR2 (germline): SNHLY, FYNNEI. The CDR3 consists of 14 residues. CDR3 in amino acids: CASSEVVLAGELFF. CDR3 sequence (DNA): TGTGCCAGCAGTGAAGTAGTATTAGCCGGGGAGCTGTTTTTT. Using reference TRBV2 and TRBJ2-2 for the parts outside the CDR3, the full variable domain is EPEVTQTPSHQVTQMGQEVILRCVPISNHLYFYWYRQILGQKVEFLVSFYNNEISEKSEIFDDQFSVERPDGSNFTLKIRSTKLEDSAMYFCASSEVVLAGELFFGEGSRLTVL.

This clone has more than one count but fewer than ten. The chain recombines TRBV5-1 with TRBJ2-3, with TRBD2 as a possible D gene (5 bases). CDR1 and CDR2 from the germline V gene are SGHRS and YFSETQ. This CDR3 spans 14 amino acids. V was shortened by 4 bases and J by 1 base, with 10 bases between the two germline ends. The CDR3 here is CASSTGTGTDTQYF. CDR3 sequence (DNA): TGCGCCAGCAGCACGGGAACGGGCACAGATACGCAGTATTTT. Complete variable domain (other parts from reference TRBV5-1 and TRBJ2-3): KAGVTQTPRYLIKTRGQQVTLSCSPISGHRSVSWYQQTPGQGLQFLFEYFSETQRNKGNFPGRFSGRQFSNSRSEMNVSTLELGDSALYLCASSTGTGTDTQYFGPGTRLTVL.

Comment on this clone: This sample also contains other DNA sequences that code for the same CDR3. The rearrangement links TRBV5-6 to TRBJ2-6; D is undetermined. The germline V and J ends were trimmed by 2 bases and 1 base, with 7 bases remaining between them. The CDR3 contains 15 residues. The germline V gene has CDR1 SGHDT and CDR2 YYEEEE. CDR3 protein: CASSFRVSGANVLTF. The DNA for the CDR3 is TGTGCCAGCAGCTTTAGGGTATCTGGGGCCAACGTCCTGACTTTC. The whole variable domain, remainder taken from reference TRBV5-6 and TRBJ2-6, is DAGVTQSPTHLIKTRGQQVTLRCSPKSGHDTVSWYQQALGQGPQFIFQYYEEEERQRGNFPDRFSGHQFPNYSSELNVNALLLGDSALYLCASSFRVSGANVLTFGAGSRLTVL.

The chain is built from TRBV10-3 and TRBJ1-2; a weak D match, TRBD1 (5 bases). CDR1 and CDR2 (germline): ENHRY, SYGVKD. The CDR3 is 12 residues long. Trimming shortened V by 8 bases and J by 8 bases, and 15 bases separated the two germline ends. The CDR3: CAILEGTWGYTF. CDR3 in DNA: TGTGCCATCCTCGAGGGGACTTGGGGCTACACCTTC.

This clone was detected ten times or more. The CDR3 nucleotides read TGTGCCAGCAGCCCGGGGCGGAACTCACCCCTCCACTTT. Protein product: CASSPGRNSPLHF. This chain connects TRBV5-6 to TRBJ1-6, with TRBD1 as a possible D gene (5 bases). CDR1 is SGHDT and CDR2 is YYEEEE in the germline V gene. Trimming removed 4 bases at V and 10 bases at J, with 12 bases between. This CDR3 has 13 residues.

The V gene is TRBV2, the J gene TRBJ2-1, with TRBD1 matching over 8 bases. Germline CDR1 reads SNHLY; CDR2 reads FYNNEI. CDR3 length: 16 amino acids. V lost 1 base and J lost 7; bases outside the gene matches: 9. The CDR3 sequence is CASSEGFRGRGNEQFF. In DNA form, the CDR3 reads TGTGCCAGCAGTGAAGGATTCAGGGGGCGAGGGAATGAGCAGTTCTTC.

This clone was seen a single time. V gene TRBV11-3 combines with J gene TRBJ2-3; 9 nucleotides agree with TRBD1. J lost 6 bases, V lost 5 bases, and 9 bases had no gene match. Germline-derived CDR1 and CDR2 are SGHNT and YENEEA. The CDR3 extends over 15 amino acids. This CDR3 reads CASSPRDRVTDTQYF. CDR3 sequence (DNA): TGTGCCAGCAGCCCCCGGGACAGGGTAACGGATACGCAGTATTTT.

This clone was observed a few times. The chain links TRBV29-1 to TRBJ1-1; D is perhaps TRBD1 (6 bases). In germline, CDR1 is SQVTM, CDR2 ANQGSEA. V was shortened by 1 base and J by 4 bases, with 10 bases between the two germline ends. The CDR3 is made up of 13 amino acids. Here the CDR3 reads CSVEVDSRTEAFF. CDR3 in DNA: TGCAGCGTTGAAGTGGACAGTCGCACTGAAGCTTTCTTT. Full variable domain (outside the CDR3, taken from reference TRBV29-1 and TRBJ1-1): SAVISQKPSRDICQRGTSLTIQCQVDSQVTMMFWYRQQPGQSLTLIATANQGSEATYESGFVIDKFPISRPNLTFSTLTVSNMSPEDSSIYLCSVEVDSRTEAFFGQGTRLTVV.

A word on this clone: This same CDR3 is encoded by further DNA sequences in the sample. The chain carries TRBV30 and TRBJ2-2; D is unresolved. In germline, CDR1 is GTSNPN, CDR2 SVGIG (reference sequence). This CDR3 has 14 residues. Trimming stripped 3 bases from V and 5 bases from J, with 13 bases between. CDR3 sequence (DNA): TGTGCCTGGAGCGCCGGAGCTGGAACCGGGGAGCTGTTTTTT. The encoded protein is CAWSAGAGTGELFF. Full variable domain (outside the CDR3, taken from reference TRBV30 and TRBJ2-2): SQTIHQWPATLVQPVGSPLSLECTVEGTSNPNLYWYRQAAGRGLQLLFYSVGIGQISSEVPQNLSASRPQDRQFILSSKKLLLSDSGFYLCAWSAGAGTGELFFGEGSRLTVL.

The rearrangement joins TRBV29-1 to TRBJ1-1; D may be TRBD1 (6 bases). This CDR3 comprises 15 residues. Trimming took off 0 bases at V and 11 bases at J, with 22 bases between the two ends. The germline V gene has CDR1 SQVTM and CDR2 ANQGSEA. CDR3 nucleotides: TGCAGCGTTGAAGATTCTGCGACTACAGGGAAGGCGGCTTTCTTT. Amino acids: CSVEDSATTGKAAFF.

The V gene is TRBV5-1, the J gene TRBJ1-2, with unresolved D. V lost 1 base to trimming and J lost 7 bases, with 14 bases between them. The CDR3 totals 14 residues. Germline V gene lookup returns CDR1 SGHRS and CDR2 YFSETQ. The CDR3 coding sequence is TGCGCCAGCAGCTTGTTCAGTTACGATGGTGGCTACACCTTC. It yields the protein CASSLFSYDGGYTF.

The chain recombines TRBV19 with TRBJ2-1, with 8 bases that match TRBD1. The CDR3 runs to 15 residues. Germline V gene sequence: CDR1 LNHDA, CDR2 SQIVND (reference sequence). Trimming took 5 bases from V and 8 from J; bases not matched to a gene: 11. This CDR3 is CASSPPGQGLYEQFF. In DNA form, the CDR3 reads TGTGCCAGTAGTCCCCCCGGACAGGGATTGTATGAGCAGTTCTTC.

The CDR3 loop reads CASSSEEREKLFF. The DNA for the CDR3 is TGTGCCAGCTCATCCGAAGAGAGGGAAAAACTGTTTTTT. This rearrangement joins TRBV18 to TRBJ1-4, with unresolved D. V lost 5 bases to trimming and J lost 8 bases, with 12 bases between them. The CDR3 is 13 residues long. The germline gives CDR1 KGHSH, CDR2 LQKENI.